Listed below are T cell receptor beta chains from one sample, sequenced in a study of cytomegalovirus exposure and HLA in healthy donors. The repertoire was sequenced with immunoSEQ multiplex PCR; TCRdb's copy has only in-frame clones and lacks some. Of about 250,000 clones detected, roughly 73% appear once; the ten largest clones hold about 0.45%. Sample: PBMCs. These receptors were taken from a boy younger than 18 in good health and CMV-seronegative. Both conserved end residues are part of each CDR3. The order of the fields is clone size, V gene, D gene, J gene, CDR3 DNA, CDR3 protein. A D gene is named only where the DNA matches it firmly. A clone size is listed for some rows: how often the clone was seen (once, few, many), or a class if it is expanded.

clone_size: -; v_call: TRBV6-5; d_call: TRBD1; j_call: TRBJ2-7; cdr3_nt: TGTGCCAGCAGGTCGGACAGGGGTTTCTACGAGCAGTACTTC; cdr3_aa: CASRSDRGFYEQYF
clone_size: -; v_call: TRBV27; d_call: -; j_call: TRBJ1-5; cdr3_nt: TGTGCCAGCCAGGGTGTTGGTCAGCCCCAGCATTTT; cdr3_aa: CASQGVGQPQHF
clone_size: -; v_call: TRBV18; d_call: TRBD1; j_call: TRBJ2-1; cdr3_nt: TGTGCCAGCTCATCTACAGGGGTGAATGAGCAGTTCTTC; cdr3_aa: CASSSTGVNEQFF
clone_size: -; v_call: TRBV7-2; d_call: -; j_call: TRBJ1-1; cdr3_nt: TGTGCCAGCAGCTTAGCCCCCGGAGGCGGCCGAGGTGAAGCTTTCTTT; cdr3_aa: CASSLAPGGGRGEAFF
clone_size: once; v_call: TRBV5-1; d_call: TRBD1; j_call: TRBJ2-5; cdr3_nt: TGCGCCAGCAGCTCGGGGACAGTGTCGGCACAAGAGACCCAGTACTTC; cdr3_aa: CASSSGTVSAQETQYF
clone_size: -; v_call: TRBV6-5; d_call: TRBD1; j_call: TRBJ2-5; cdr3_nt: TGTGCCAGCAGTTACTCTGCCAGGGGGCTGGGAGAGACCCAGTACTTC; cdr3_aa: CASSYSARGLGETQYF
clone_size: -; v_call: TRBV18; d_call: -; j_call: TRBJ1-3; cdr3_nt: TGTGCCAGCTCACTTTCAGGGACATCCGGAAACACCATATATTTT; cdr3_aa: CASSLSGTSGNTIYF
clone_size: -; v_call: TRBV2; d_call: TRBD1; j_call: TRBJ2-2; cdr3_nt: TGTGCCAGCAGGATGACAGGGACCACCGGGGAGCTGTTTTTT; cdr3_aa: CASRMTGTTGELFF
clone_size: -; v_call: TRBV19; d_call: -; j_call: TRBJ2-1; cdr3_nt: TGTGCCAGTAGTATTAGGGGCAATGAGCAGTTCTTC; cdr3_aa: CASSIRGNEQFF
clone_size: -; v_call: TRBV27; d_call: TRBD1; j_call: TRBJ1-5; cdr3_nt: TGTGCCAGCAGCCGGACCCAGGGACAGGGGACTAGCAATCAGCCCCAGCATTTT; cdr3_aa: CASSRTQGQGTSNQPQHF
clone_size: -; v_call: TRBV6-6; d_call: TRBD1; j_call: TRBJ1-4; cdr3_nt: TGTGCCAGCAGTTCGTCAGGGGGGCGAGGGGAAAAACTGTTTTTT; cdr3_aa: CASSSSGGRGEKLFF
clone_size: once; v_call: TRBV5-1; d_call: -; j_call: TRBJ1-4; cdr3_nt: TGCGCCAGCAGCTTGGGCCGGAGGGGAAAACTGTTTTTT; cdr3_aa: CASSLGRRGKLFF
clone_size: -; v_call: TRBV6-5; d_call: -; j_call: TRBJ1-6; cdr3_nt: TGTGCCAGCAAAAGGCGGTCATCACCCCTCCACTTT; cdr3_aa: CASKRRSSPLHF
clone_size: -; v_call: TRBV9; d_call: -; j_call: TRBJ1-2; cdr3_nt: TGTGCCAGCAGCGTAGAGGACAGAGACTATGGCTACACCTTC; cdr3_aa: CASSVEDRDYGYTF
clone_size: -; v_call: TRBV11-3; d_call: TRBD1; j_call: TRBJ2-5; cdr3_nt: TGTGCCAGCAGCTCTGGGACAGGCCAAAAAGAGACCCAGTACTTC; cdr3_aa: CASSSGTGQKETQYF
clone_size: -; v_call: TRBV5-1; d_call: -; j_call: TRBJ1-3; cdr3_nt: TGCGCCAGCAGCTTGGCGGGGGGGGAGAACACCATATATTTT; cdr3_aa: CASSLAGGENTIYF
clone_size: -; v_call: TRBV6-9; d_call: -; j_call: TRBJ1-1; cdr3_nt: TGTGCCAGCAGTTATTCTCGGGGGGTCCGACGCGTGAACACTGAAGCTTTCTTT; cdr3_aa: CASSYSRGVRRVNTEAFF
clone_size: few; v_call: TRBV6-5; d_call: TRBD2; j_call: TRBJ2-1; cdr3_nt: TGTGCCAGCAGTTACCGGGCGGGGGGCAGGGGCAATGAGCAGTTCTTC; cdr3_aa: CASSYRAGGRGNEQFF
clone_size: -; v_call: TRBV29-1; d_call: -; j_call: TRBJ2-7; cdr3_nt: TGCAGCGTTGCCGGACTCAACTCCTACGAGCAGTACTTC; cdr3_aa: CSVAGLNSYEQYF
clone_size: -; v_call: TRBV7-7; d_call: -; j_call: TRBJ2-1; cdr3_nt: TGTGCTAGCAGCCCCATGCTGGGGGGAGATGAGCAGTTCTTC; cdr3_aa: CASSPMLGGDEQFF
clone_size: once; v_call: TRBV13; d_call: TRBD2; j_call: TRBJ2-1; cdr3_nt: TGTGCCAGCAGCTCCTTTGGACTAGCGGGAAATGAGCAGTTCTTC; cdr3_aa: CASSSFGLAGNEQFF
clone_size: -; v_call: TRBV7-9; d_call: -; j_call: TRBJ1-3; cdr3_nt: TGTGCCAGCAGCCCCAGGGGATCTGGAAACACCATATATTTT; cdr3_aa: CASSPRGSGNTIYF
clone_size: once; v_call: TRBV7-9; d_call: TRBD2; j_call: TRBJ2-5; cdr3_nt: TGTGCCAGCAGCCGAGGACTAGCGGGGGAGGTAGTGTCTGAGACCCAGTACTTC; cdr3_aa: CASSRGLAGEVVSETQYF
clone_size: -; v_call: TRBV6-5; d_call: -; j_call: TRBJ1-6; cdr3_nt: TGTGCCAGCAGTACTACAACCTTTTCTAATTCACCCCTCCACTTT; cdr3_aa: CASSTTTFSNSPLHF
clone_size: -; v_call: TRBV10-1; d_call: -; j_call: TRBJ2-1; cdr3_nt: TGCGCCAGCAGTGAACGAGTCGGGCTCCGGAGGGGCAATGAGCAGTTCTTC; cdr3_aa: CASSERVGLRRGNEQFF
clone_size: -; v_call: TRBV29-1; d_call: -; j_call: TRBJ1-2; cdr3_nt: TGCAGCGCCGGAGACGGACGGACCGGGATCTATGGCTACACCTTC; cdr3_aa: CSAGDGRTGIYGYTF
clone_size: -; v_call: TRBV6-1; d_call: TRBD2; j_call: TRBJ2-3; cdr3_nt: TGTGCCAGCAGTGGGGGGACTAGCGGAGTCACAGATACGCAGTATTTT; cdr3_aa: CASSGGTSGVTDTQYF
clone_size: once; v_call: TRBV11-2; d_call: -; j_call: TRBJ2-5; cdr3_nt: TGTGCCAGCAGCTCGATCGCGGGTGCGGAGACCCAGTACTTC; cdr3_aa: CASSSIAGAETQYF
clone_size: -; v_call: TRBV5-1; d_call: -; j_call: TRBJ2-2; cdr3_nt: TGCGCCAGCAGCTTTCACGGCAGGGTGAACACCGGGGAGCTGTTTTTT; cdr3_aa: CASSFHGRVNTGELFF
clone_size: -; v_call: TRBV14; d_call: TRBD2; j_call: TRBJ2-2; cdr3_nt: TGTGCCAGCAGCCATTTCATCCTAGCGGGGGGACCGGGGACCGGGGAGCTGTTTTTT; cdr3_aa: CASSHFILAGGPGTGELFF
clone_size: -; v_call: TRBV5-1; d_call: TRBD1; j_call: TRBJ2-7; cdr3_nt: TGCGCCAGCAGCTTGAATCCGGGACAGCTCTCCTACGAGCAGTACTTC; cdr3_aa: CASSLNPGQLSYEQYF
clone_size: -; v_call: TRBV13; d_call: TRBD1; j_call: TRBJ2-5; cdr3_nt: TGTGCCAGCAGCCCTCGGACAGGGACGAAGACCCAGTACTTC; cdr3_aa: CASSPRTGTKTQYF
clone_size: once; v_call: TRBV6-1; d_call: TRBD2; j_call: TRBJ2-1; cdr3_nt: TGTGCCAGCCGCCCGCTAGCGGGAGTAGACAATGAGCAGTTCTTC; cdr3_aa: CASRPLAGVDNEQFF
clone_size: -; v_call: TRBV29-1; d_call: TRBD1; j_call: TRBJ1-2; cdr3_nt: TGCAGCGTTGAAGGCCCACAGGGGGACACTTCCTATGGCTACACCTTC; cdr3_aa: CSVEGPQGDTSYGYTF
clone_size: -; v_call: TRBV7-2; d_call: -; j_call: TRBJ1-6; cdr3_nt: TGTGCCAGCAGCTTAGGAGCGTTTAATTCACCCCTCCACTTT; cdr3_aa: CASSLGAFNSPLHF
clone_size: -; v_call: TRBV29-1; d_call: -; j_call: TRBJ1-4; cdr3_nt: TGCAGCGTTGCGCCCGGCGGGAGGGAAAAACTGTTTTTT; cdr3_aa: CSVAPGGREKLFF
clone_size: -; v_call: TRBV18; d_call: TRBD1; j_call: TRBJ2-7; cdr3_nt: TGTGCCAGCTCACCAAGTGGGACAGCGTTCTACGAGCAGTACTTC; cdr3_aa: CASSPSGTAFYEQYF
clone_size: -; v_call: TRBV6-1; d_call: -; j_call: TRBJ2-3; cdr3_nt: TGTGCCAGCAGTGGCACCCTCCGGACATTCACAGATACGCAGTATTTT; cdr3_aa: CASSGTLRTFTDTQYF
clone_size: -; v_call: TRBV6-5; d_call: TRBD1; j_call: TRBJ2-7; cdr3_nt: TGTGCCAGCAGTCGGGGGGACAGGGTGGCGCAGTACTTC; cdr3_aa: CASSRGDRVAQYF
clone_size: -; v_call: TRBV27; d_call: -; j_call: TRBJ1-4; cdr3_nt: TGTGCCAGCGGATCAGGGTCACCTCCCCTCGTGGATGAAAAACTGTTTTTT; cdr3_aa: CASGSGSPPLVDEKLFF
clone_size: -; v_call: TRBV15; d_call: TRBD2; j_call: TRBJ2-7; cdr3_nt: TGTGCCACCAGCAGCTACCCTATGGTGAGGGGAGGGGTCTACGAGCAGTACTTC; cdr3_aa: CATSSYPMVRGGVYEQYF
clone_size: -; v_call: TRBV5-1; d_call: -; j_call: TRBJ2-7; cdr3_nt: TGCGCCAGCAGCCCTACACAGGGAAGCTCCTACGAGCAGTACTTC; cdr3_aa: CASSPTQGSSYEQYF
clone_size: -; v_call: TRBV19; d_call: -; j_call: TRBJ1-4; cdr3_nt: TGTGCCAGTAGTCCGAGCAGGGGACCTAATGAAAAACTGTTTTTT; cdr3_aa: CASSPSRGPNEKLFF
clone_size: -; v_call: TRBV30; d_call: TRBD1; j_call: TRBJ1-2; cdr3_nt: TGTGCCTGGTCGGGACAGGCGACCTTATGGGGCTACACCTTC; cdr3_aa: CAWSGQATLWGYTF
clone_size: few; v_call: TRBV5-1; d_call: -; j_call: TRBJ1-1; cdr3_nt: TGCGCCAGCAGCTTGGATGGGGGAGGGACTGAAGCTTTCTTT; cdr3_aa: CASSLDGGGTEAFF
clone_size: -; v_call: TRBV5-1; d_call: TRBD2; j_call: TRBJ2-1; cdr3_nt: TGCGCCAGCAGCCTGGCTGGGACTAGCAACAATGAGCAGTTCTTC; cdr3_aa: CASSLAGTSNNEQFF
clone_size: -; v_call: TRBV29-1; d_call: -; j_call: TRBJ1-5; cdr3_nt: TGCAGCGTTGAGAGTAGCAATCAGCCCCAGCATTTT; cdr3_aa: CSVESSNQPQHF
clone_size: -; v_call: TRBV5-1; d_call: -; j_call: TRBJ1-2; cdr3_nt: TGCGCCAGCAGCTTGGCCTCAGGGATGGGTGGCTACACCTTC; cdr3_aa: CASSLASGMGGYTF
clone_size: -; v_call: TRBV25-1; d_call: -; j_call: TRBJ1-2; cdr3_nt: TGTGCCAGCAGTGGCCTACAGGATGGCGGCTACACCTTC; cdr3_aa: CASSGLQDGGYTF
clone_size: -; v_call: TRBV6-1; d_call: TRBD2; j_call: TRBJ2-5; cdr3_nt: TGTGCCAGCAGAGAGACAGCGGGGGGGGGAGAGACCCAGTACTTC; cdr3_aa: CASRETAGGGETQYF
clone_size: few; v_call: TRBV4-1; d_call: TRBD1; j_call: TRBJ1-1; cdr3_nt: TGCGCCAGCAGCCAAGTCGGCAGGGGGCCGCTTGCTTTCTTT; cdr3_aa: CASSQVGRGPLAFF
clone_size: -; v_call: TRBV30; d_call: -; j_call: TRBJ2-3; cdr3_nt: TGTGCCTGGAGTGTACAGTTAGGTGGCACAGATACGCAGTATTTT; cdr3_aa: CAWSVQLGGTDTQYF
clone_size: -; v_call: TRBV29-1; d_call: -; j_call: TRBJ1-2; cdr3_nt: TGCAGCGTTGATCGGGGCTACACCTTC; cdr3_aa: CSVDRGYTF